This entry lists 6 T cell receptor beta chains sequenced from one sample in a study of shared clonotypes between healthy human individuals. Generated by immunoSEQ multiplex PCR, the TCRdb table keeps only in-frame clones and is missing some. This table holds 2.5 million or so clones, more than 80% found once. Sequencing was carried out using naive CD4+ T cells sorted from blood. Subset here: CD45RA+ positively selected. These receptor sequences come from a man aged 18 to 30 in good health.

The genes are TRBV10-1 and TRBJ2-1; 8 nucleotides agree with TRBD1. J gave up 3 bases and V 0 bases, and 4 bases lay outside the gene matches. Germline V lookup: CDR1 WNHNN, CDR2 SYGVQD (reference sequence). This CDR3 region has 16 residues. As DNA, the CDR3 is TGCGCCAGCAGTGAGTCGATCGGGACAGGCTACAATGAGCAGTTCTTC. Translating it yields CASSESIGTGYNEQFF.

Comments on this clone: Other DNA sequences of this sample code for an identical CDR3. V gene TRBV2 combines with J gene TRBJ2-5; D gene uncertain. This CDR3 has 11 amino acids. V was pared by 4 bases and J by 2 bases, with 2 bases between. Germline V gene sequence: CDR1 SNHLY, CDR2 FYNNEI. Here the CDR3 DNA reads TGTGCCAGCAGTGCACAAGAGACCCAGTACTTC. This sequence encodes CASSAQETQYF.

The CDR3 here is CASSEVAGEYHNEQFF. The CDR3 region has the DNA TGTGCCAGCAGTGAAGTAGCGGGAGAATACCACAATGAGCAGTTCTTC. This chain uses TRBV6-1 with TRBJ2-1; 9 bases match TRBD2. CDR1 MNHNS and CDR2 SASEGT come from the germline V gene. CDR3 size: 16 residues. V dropped 1 base and J dropped 5; count of bases not matched to a gene: 6.

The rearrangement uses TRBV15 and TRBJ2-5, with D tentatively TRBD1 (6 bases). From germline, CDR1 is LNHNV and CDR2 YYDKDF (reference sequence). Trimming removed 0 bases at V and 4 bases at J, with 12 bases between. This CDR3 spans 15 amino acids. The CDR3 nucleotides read TGTGCCACCAGCAGAGATCCGACAGGACTAGAGACCCAGTACTTC. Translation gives CATSRDPTGLETQYF.

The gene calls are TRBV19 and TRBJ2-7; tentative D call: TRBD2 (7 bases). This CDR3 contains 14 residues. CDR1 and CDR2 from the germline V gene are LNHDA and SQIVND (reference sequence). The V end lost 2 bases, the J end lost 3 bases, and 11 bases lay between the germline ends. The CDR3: CASSIRGADYEQYF. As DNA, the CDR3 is TGTGCCAGTAGTATACGGGGGGCGGACTACGAGCAGTACTTC.

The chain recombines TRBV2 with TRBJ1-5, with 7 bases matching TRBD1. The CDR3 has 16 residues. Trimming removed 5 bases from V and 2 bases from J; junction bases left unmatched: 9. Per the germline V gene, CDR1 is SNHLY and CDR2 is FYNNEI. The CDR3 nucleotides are TGTGCCAGCAGTCGACAGGGATCCCTTCGCAATCAGCCCCAGCATTTT. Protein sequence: CASSRQGSLRNQPQHF.